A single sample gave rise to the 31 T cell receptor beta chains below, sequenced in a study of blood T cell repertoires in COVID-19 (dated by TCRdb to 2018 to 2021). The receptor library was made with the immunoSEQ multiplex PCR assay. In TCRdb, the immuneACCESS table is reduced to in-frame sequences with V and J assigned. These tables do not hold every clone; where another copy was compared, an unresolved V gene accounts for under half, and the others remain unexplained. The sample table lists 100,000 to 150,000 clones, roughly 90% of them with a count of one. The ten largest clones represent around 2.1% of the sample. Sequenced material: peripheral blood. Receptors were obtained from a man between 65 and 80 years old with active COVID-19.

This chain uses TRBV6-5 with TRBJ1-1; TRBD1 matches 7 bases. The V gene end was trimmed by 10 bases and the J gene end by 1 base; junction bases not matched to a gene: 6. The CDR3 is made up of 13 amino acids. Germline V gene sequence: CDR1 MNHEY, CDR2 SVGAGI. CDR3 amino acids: CATFDRANTEAFF. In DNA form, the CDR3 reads TGTGCCACCTTTGACAGGGCGAACACTGAAGCTTTCTTT.

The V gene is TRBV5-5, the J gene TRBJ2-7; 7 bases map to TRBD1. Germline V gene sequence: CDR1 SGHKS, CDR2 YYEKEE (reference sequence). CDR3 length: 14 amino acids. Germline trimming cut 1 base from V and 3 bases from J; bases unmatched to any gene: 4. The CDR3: CASSLQGVNYEQYF. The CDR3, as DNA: TGTGCCAGCAGCTTGCAGGGGGTCAACTACGAGCAGTACTTC.

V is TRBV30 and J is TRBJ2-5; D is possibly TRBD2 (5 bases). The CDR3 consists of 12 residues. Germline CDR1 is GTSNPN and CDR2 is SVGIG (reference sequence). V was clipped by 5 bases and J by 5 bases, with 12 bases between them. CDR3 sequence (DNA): TGTGCCTGGGGCGCGGGCCCGGAGACCCAGTACTTC. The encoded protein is CAWGAGPETQYF.

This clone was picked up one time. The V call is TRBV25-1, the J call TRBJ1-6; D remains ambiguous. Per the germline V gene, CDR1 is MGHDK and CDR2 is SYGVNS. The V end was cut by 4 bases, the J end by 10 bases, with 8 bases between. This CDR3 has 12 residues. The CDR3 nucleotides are TGTGCCAGCAGTGTCGCGGGATCACCCCTCCACTTT. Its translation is CASSVAGSPLHF.

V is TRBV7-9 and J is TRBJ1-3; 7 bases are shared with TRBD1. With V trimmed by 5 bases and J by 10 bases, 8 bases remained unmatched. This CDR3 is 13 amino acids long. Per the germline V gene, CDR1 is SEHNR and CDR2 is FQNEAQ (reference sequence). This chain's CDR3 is CASSPLAGGTIYF. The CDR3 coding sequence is TGTGCCAGCAGCCCCTTGGCAGGGGGGACCATATATTTT.

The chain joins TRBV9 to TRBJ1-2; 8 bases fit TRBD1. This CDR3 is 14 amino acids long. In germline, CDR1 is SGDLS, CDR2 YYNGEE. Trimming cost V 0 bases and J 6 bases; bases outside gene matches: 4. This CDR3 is CASSVEQGVNGYTF. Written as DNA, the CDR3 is TGTGCCAGCAGCGTAGAACAGGGGGTAAATGGCTACACCTTC.

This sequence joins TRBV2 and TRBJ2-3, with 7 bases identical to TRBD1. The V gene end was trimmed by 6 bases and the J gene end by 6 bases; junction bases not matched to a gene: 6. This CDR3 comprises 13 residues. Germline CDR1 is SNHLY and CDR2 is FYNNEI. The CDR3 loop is CASRSTGLDTQYF. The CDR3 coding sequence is TGTGCCAGCAGATCGACAGGGTTGGATACGCAGTATTTT.

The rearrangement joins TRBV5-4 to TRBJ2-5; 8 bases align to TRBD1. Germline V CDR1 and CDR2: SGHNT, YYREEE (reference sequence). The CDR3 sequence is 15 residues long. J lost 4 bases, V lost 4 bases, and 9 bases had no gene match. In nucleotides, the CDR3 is TGTGCCAGCAGCATACGGACAGGGACGCGAGAGACCCAGTACTTC. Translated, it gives CASSIRTGTRETQYF.

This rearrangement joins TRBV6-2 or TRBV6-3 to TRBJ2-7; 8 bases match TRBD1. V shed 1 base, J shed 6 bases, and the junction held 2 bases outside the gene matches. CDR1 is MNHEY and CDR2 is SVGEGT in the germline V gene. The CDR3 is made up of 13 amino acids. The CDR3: CASSYYGQGEQYF. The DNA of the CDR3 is TGTGCCAGCAGTTACTACGGACAGGGCGAGCAGTACTTC.

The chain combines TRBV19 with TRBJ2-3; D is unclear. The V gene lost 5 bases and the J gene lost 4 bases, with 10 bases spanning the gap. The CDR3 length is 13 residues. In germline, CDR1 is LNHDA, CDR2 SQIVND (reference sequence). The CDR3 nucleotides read TGTGCCAGTAGTCCGGCGGCCCCAGATACGCAGTATTTT. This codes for CASSPAAPDTQYF. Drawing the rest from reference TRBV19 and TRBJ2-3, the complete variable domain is DGGITQSPKYLFRKEGQNVTLSCEQNLNHDAMYWYRQDPGQGLRLIYYSQIVNDFQKGDIAEGYSVSREKKESFPLTVTSAQKNPTAFYLCASSPAAPDTQYFGPGTRLTVL.

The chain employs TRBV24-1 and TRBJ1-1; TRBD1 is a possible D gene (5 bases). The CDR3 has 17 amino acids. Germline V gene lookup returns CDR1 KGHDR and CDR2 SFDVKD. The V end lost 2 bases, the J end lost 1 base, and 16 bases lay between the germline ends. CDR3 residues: CATSDYPPGMTNTEAFF. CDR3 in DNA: TGTGCCACCAGTGATTACCCCCCAGGGATGACGAACACTGAAGCTTTCTTT.

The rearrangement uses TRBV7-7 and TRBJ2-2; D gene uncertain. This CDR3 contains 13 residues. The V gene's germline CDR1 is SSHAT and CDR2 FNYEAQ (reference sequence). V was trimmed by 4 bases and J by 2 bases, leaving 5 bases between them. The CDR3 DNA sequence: TGTGCCAGCAGCTCGACTAACACCGGGGAGCTGTTTTTT. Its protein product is CASSSTNTGELFF.

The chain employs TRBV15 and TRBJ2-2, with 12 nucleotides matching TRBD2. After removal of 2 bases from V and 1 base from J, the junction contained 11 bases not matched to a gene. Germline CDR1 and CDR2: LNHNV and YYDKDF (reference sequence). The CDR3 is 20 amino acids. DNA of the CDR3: TGTGCCACCAGCAGACCCCTCGGACTAGCGGGAAGAGAGAACACCGGGGAGCTGTTTTTT. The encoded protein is CATSRPLGLAGRENTGELFF. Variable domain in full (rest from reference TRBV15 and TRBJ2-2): DAMVIQNPRYQVTQFGKPVTLSCSQTLNHNVMYWYQQKSSQAPKLLFHYYDKDFNNEADTPDNFQSRRPNTSFCFLDIRSPGLGDTAMYLCATSRPLGLAGRENTGELFFGEGSRLTVL.

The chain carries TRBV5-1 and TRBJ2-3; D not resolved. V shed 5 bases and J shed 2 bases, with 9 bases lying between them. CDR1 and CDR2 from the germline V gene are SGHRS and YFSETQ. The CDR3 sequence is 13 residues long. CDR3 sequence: CASRDKTTDTQYF. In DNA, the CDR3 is TGCGCCAGCAGAGACAAAACCACAGATACGCAGTATTTT. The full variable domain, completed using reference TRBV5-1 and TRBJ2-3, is KAGVTQTPRYLIKTRGQQVTLSCSPISGHRSVSWYQQTPGQGLQFLFEYFSETQRNKGNFPGRFSGRQFSNSRSEMNVSTLELGDSALYLCASRDKTTDTQYFGPGTRLTVL.

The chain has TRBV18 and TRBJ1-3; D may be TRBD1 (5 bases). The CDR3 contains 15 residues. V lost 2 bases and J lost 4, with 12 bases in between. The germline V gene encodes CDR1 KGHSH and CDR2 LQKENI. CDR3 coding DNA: TGTGCCAGCTCACCAAATTCGGGGGACGGAAACACCATATATTTT. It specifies CASSPNSGDGNTIYF. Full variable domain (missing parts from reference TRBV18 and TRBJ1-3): NAGVMQNPRHLVRRRGQEARLRCSPMKGHSHVYWYRQLPEEGLKFMVYLQKENIIDESGMPKERFSAEFPKEGPSILRIQQVVRGDSAAYFCASSPNSGDGNTIYFGEGSWLTVV.

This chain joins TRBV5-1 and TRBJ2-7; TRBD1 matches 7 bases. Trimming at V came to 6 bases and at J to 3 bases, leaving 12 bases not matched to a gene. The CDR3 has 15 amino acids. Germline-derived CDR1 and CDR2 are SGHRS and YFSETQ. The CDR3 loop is CASKRTTGKDYEQYF. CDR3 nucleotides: TGCGCCAGCAAGCGCACGACAGGGAAAGACTACGAGCAGTACTTC.

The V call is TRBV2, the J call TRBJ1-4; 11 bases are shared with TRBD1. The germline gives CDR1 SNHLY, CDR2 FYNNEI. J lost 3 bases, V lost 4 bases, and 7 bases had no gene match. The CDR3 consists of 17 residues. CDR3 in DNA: TGTGCCAGCAGTGTCAGGACAGGGGGCCGTCCTAATGAAAAACTGTTTTTT. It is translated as CASSVRTGGRPNEKLFF. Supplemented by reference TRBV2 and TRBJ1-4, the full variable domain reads EPEVTQTPSHQVTQMGQEVILRCVPISNHLYFYWYRQILGQKVEFLVSFYNNEISEKSEIFDDQFSVERPDGSNFTLKIRSTKLEDSAMYFCASSVRTGGRPNEKLFFGSGTQLSVL.

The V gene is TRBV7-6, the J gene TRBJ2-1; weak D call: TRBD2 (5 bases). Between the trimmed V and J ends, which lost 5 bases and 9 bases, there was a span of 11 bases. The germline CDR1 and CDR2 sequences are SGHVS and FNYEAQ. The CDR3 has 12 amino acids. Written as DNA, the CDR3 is TGTGCCAGCAGCCGCGAAGGGAGTGAGCAGTTCTTC. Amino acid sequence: CASSREGSEQFF.

This CDR3 is CASSTDRVGTDTQYF. In nucleotides, the CDR3 is TGTGCCAGCAGTACAGACAGGGTTGGCACAGATACGCAGTATTTT. This chain links TRBV28 with TRBJ2-3, with 7 bases that match TRBD1. CDR1 is MDHEN and CDR2 is SYDVKM in the germline V gene. CDR3 length equals 15 residues. V lost 5 bases, J lost 1 base, and 6 bases stayed unmatched.

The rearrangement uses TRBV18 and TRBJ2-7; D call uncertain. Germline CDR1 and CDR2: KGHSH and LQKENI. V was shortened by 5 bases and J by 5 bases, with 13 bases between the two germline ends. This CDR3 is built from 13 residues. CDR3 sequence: CASSSTTVDEQYF. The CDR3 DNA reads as TGTGCCAGCTCATCGACAACCGTCGACGAGCAGTACTTC.

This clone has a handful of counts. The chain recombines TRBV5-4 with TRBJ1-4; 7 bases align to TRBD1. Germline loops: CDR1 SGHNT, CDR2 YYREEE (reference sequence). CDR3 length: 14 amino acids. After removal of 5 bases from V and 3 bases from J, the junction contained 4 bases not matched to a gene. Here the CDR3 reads CASSRDRPNEKLFF. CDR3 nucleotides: TGTGCCAGCAGTCGGGACAGACCTAATGAAAAACTGTTTTTT.

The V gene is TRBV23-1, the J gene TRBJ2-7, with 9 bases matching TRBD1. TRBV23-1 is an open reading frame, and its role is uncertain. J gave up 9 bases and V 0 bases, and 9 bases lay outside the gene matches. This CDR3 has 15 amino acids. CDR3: CASSQSKGQGRGQYF. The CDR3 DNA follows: TGCGCCAGCAGTCAATCGAAAGGACAGGGGCGGGGGCAGTACTTC.

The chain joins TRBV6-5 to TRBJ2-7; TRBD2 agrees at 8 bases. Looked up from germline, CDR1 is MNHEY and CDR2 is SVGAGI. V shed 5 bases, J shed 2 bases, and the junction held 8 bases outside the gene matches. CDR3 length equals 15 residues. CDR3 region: CASSPIERGTYEQYF. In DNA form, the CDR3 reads TGTGCCAGCAGTCCGATTGAGCGGGGGACCTACGAGCAGTACTTC.

The CDR3 protein is CARDRLNTEAFF. The CDR3 coding sequence is TGTGCCAGGGACAGGCTGAACACTGAAGCTTTCTTT. The chain carries TRBV30 and TRBJ1-1, with TRBD1 identical over 8 bases. There are 12 residues in the CDR3. V lost 8 bases to trimming and J lost 0 bases; unmatched junction nucleotides: 2. CDR1 and CDR2 (germline): GTSNPN, SVGIG (reference sequence).

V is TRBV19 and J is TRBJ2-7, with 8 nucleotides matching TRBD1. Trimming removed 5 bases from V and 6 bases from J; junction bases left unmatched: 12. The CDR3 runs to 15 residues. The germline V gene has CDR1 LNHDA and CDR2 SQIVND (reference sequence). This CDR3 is CASSPQTGAKGEQYF. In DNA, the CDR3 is TGTGCCAGTAGTCCCCAGACAGGGGCCAAGGGCGAGCAGTACTTC.

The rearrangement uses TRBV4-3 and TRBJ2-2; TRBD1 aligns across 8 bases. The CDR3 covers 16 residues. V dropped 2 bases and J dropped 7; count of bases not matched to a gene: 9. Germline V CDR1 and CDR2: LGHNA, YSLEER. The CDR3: CASSQIDRGEGGELFF. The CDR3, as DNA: TGCGCCAGCAGCCAAATAGACAGGGGAGAAGGCGGGGAGCTGTTTTTT.

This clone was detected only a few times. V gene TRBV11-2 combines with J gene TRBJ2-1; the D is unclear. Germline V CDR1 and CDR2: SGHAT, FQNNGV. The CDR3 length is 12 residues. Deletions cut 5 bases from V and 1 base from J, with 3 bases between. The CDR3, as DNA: TGTGCCAGCAGCCCGTCCTACAATGAGCAGTTCTTC. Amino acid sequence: CASSPSYNEQFF. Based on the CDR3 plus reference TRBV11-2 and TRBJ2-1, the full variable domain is EAGVAQSPRYKIIEKRQSVAFWCNPISGHATLYWYQQILGQGPKLLIQFQNNGVVDDSQLPKDRFSAERLKGVDSTLKIQPAKLEDSAVYLCASSPSYNEQFFGPGTRLTVL.

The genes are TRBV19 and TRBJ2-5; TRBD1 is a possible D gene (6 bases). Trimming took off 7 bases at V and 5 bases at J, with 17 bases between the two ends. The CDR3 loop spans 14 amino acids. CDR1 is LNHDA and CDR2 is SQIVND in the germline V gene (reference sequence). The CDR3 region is CASMGAGDSETQYF. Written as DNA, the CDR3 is TGTGCCAGTATGGGGGCAGGGGATTCGGAGACCCAGTACTTC.

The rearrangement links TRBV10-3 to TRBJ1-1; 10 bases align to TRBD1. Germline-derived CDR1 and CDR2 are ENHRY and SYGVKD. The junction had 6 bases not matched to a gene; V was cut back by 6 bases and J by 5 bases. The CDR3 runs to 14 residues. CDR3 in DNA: TGTGCCATCAGGGGGGACAGGGGTTTGACTGAAGCTTTCTTT. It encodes CAIRGDRGLTEAFF.

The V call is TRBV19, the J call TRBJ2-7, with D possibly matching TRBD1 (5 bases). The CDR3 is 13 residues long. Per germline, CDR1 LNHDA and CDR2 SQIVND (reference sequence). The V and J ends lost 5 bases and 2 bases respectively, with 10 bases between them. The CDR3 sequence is CASSEDRTYEQYF. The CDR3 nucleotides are TGTGCCAGTAGTGAAGACAGAACCTACGAGCAGTACTTC.

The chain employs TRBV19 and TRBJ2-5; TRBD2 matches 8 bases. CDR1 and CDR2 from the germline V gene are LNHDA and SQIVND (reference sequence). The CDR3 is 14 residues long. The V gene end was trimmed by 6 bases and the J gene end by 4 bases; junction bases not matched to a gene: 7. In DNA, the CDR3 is TGTGCCAGTAGCCGAGCGGGAGTCCTAGAGACCCAGTACTTC. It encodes CASSRAGVLETQYF.